The present T cell receptor beta chain was sequenced within a study of human T cells and chemical hapten exposure. TCRdb re-analysed the RACE reads in MiXCR, keeping a single row per CDR3 protein. Found here are fewer than 150,000 distinct CDR3 sequences, roughly an eighth of them singletons; the top ten hold 0.7% to 0.95%. Stated time point: patch test 1, 2 weeks after DPC sensitization. As for treatment: therapeutic diphenylcyclopropenone sensitization with weekly scalp DPC. Broader study findings: The donors suffered from alopecia, so their immune response may not match that of healthy people.

CDR1 is LNHDA, CDR2 SQIVND, per germline (reference sequence). The V segment lost 7 bases and the J segment 1 base; nucleotides outside the gene matches: 6. The CDR3 extends over 14 amino acids. The table lists this clonotype with many counts. As yet, its antigen is unknown. The chain is built from TRBV19 and TRBJ1-1; TRBD1 matches 7 bases. Sequencing used whole blood, obtained in connection with sensitization to the hapten diphenylcyclopropenone (DPC). The receptor comes from a man aged 18 to 29 with alopecia areata. Some clones in this sample may be carry-over from other donors' samples. CDR3 nucleotide sequence: TGTGCCAGTACCTACGGGACAGCGAACACTGAAGCTTTCTTT. Translating it yields CASTYGTANTEAFF.